This record looks at one TCR beta chain sequence and its context. The V gene's germline CDR1 is MGHRA and CDR2 YSYEKL. CDR3 size: 14 residues. Trimming took off 4 bases at V and 7 bases at J, with 11 bases between the two ends. This specimen belongs to a study of OX40 agonist ivuxolimab in advanced cancers. Study information: Dose-escalation patients had hepatocellular carcinoma, melanoma, renal cell or head and neck cancer. Of mixed ages from about 23 to 90 and averaging approximately 60 years, the group was 65% to 85% male. Prior anti-PD-1, anti-PD-L1 or anti-CTLA-4 therapy was allowed; more than 30% had some.

TCRdb's copy holds only in-frame clones and misses some; the assay was immunoSEQ multiplex PCR. The sample includes roughly 25,000 clones, over 60% seen only once; the top ten take around 14%. This specimen was CD4+ or CD8+ T cells sorted from blood, taken in a trial of the OX40 agonist ivuxolimab. The rearrangement joins TRBV4-1 to TRBJ1-6; possible D gene TRBD1, 5 bases. The receptor was isolated from an adult with an advanced solid tumor such as melanoma, head and neck, liver or kidney cancer. CDR3 coding DNA: TGCGCCAGCAGCCTTTGGGGGATGAATTCACCCCTCCACTTT. Protein sequence: CASSLWGMNSPLHF.